This T cell receptor (beta chain) comes out of a study of T cell changes during pregnancy in multiple sclerosis. Some clones are missing from TCRdb's copy, which holds only in-frame ones; the method was immunoSEQ multiplex PCR. The sample holds more than 60,000 clones; 91% are singletons and the top ten take around 0.3%. The CDR3 covers 16 residues. V was clipped by 10 bases and J by 0 bases; unmatched bases: 13. The germline CDR1 and CDR2 sequences are SNHLY and FYNNEI. This chain links TRBV2 with TRBJ1-1, with 8 positions matching TRBD1. This receptor was taken from a female donor in good health, enrolled as a control in a pregnancy study. The input for sequencing was CD4+ T cells from peripheral blood mononuclear cells, taken in the third trimester of pregnancy. CDR3 amino acids: CANLLGAGGMNTEAFF. The DNA for the CDR3 is TGTGCCAACCTACTTGGGGCAGGGGGCATGAACACTGAAGCTTTCTTT.